This paragraph covers one TCR beta chain sequence. The antigen remains undetermined. As the CDR3 is not closed by the conserved phenylalanine or tryptophan, this likely results from a read error. The limits of the CDR3 on the DNA are not certain, so only TCRdb's listed CDR3 is given. Fresh 10 ml peripheral blood yielded PBMCs. The entry originates in a study of T cells in Graves' hyperthyroidism and ophthalmopathy. Study-wide findings and caveats: Also found in blood were most expanded thyroid clonotypes above 0.001.

What was amplified from RNA transcripts were TCR beta CDR3 regions. First-round RT-PCR with HTBI primers amplified the TCR CDR3 region. TCRdb reprocessed the multiplex PCR reads via MiXCR and lists one record per CDR3 protein. Of 40,000 to 60,000 distinct CDR3 sequences in the sample, approximately 52% were seen once. The sample comprised blood. This clonotype originated in a woman between 50 and 59 years old with Graves' ophthalmopathy.

The CDR3: CASISFPWHRGAVV. The chain carries TRBV7-9 and TRBJ2-2; the DNA was not used to check the table's D call, TRBD1. Including both end residues, the CDR3 is 14 amino acids long. Germline-derived CDR1 and CDR2 are SEHNR and FQNEAQ (reference sequence).